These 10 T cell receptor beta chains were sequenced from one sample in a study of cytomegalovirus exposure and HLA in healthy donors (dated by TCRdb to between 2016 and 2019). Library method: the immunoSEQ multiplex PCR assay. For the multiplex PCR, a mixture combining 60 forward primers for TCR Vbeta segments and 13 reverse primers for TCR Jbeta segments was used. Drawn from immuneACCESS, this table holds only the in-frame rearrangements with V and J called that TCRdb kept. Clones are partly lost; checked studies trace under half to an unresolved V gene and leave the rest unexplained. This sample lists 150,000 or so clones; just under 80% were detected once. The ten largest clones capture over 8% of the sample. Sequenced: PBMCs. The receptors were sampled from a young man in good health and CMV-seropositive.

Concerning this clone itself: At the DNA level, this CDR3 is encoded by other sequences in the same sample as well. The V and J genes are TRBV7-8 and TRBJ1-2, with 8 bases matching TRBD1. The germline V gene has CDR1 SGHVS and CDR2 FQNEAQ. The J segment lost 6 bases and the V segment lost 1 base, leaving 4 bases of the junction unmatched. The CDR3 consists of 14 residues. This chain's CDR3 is CASSLGGTGDGYTF. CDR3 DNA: TGTGCCAGCAGCTTAGGTGGGACAGGAGATGGCTACACCTTC.

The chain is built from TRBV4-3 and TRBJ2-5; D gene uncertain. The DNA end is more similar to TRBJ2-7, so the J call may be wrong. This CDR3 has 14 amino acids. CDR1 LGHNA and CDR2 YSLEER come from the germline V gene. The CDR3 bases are TGCGCCAGCAGCATTAACAGTTACTCCTACGAGCAGTACTTC. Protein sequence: CASSINSYSYEQYF.

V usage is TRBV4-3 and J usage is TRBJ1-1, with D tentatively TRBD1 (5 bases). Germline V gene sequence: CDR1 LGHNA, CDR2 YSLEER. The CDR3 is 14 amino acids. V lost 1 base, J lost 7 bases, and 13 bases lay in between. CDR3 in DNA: TGCGCCAGCAGCCAAGGCAGCGCGGGGGGTGAAGCTTTCTTT. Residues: CASSQGSAGGEAFF.

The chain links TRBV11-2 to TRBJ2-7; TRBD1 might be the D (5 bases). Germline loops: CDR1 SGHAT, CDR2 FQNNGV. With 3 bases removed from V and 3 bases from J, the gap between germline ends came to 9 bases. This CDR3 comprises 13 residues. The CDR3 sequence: CASSLTVIYEQYF. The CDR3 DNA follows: TGTGCCAGCAGCTTGACAGTTATCTACGAGCAGTACTTC.

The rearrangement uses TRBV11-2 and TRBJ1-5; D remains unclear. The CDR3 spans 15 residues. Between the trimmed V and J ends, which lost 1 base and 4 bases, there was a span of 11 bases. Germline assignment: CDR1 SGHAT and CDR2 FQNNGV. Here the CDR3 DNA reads TGTGCCAGCAGCTTAGGGCAAGGAGGGAATCAGCCCCAGCATTTT. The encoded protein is CASSLGQGGNQPQHF.

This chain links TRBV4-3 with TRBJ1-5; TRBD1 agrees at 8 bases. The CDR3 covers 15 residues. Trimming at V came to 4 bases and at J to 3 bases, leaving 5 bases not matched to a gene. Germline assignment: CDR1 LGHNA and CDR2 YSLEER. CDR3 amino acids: CASSPWTGINQPQHF. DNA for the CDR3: TGCGCCAGCAGCCCATGGACAGGGATCAATCAGCCCCAGCATTTT.

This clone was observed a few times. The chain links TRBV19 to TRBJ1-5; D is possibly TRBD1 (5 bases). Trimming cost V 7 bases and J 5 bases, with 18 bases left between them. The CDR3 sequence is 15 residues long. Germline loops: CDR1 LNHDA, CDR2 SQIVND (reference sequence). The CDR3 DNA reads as TGTGCCAGTACCAGATGGGGCAGGGAGGATCAGCCCCAGCATTTT. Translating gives CASTRWGREDQPQHF.

DNA for the CDR3: TGTGCCAGCAGTTTCTGGACTAGCGGCACAGATACGCAGTATTTT. Translated, it gives CASSFWTSGTDTQYF. The chain is built from TRBV27 and TRBJ2-3, with 9 bases that match TRBD2. This CDR3 region has 15 residues. V dropped 3 bases and J dropped 1; count of bases not matched to a gene: 2. Germline CDR1 reads MNHEY; CDR2 reads SMNVEV (reference sequence).

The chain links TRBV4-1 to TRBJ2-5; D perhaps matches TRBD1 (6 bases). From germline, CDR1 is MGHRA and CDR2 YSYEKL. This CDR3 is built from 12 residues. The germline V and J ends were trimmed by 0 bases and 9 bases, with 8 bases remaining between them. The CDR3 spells CASSQEEGAQYF. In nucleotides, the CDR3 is TGCGCCAGCAGCCAAGAAGAGGGGGCCCAGTACTTC.

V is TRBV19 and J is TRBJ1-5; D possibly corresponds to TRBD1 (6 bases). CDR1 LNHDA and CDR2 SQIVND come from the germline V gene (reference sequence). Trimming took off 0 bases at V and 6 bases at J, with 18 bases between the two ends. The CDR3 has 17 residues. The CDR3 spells CASSIDYGTLEIQPQHF. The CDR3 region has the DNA TGTGCCAGTAGTATAGATTATGGGACACTAGAGATTCAGCCCCAGCATTTT.